Described below is a single T cell receptor beta chain sequence and its context. Its specificity is unknown. Some clones are missing from TCRdb's copy, which holds only in-frame ones; the method was immunoSEQ multiplex PCR. This sample has 2,500,000 or so clones, with 80% to 95% found just once. The record originates from a study of shared clonotypes between healthy human individuals. Study background: Aged between 18 and 49, the donors were a couple of women and a few men. Researchers assigned three CD4 naive, three CD4 memory, two CD8 naive and one CD8 memory plate to each donor. Findings and limits, study-wide: The sharing of 4% to 5.5% of naive CD4 clonotypes was seen across several donors.

V shed 0 bases, J shed 7 bases, and the junction held 4 bases outside the gene matches. This CDR3 is built from 15 residues. CDR1 WSHSY and CDR2 SAAADI come from the germline V gene. Nashville, Tennessee was home to all donors, each a Caucasian adult. The sequenced material came from naive CD4+ T cells from PBMCs. Subset here: CD45RA+ positively selected. The receptor was derived from a man between 18 and 35 years old in good health. Some clones in this sample may be carry-over from other donors' samples. The rearrangement links TRBV10-2 to TRBJ1-2, with TRBD1 matching over 11 bases. CDR3 amino acids: CASSESGQGAIGYTF. In DNA form, the CDR3 reads TGCGCCAGCAGTGAGTCCGGACAGGGGGCGATTGGCTACACCTTC.